Listed below are T cell receptor beta chains from one sample, sequenced in a study of T cells in Graves' hyperthyroidism and ophthalmopathy. Using its own MiXCR run on the multiplex PCR reads, TCRdb lists one record per CDR3 protein. The data contain some 270,000 distinct CDR3 sequences, less than 15% of them singletons. The sequencing input was blood. The receptors were sampled from a woman in her twenties or thirties with Graves' hyperthyroidism that later progressed to Graves' ophthalmopathy. CDR3s include the opening cysteine and the closing phenylalanine or tryptophan. The order of the fields is CDR3 protein, D gene, V gene, clone size. The D gene is left open where the match is weak. The listing skips clone size in some rows; elsewhere it reads once, few, many or a size class.

CASSPFGIYNEQFF,NA,TRBV7-6,many
CASSPLDYLDGELFF,NA,TRBV28,many
CATSTSDHEQFF,TRBD2,TRBV15,many
CSVDFLTGGSYGYTF,TRBD1,TRBV29-1,few
CASGVFEGTDTQYF,NA,TRBV7-2,many
CASSLAGGLDTGELFF,NA,TRBV7-9,NA
CASSPRTAGTEAFF,NA,TRBV7-9,many
CASRERGEETQYF,NA,TRBV27,NA
CASSIRDTDTQYF,NA,TRBV19,NA
CASSPWDRPGETQYF,NA,TRBV28,NA
CASSLAGTGMKPQHF,TRBD1,TRBV7-9,NA
CASTTGGGETQYF,TRBD1,TRBV2,many
CSVEAGETGYTF,NA,TRBV29-1,few